This T cell receptor beta chain comes out of a study of blood T cell repertoires in COVID-19. Study overall: The origin of the acute and convalescent COVID-19 samples was the United States, Italy and Spain. PBMCs, B-cell-depleted T cells, or T cells provided the cDNA or gDNA that made up the material.

Per the authors' pipeline: Amplification with reference gene primers provided the estimates of nucleated cell counts. Method: immunoSEQ multiplex PCR; TCRdb's copy keeps in-frame clones and lacks some. Clone size and V and J calls were adopted from that table, with D and trimming inferred from the DNA. The data show 120,000 to 150,000 clones, over 80% seen once. The study recruited people aged roughly 18 to 100 years across about 25 US areas. In the case of this clone: The sample carries other DNA sequences with the same CDR3.

This CDR3 has 13 amino acids. V was shortened by 1 base and J by 4 bases, with 7 bases between the two germline ends. Sequences were obtained from PBMCs or T cells enriched from blood (not recorded which). V usage is TRBV12-3 or TRBV12-4 and J usage is TRBJ1-1; possible D gene TRBD1, 6 bases. This TCR was sampled from a woman between 45 and 60 years old who had been exposed to COVID-19. The CDR3 reads CASSLGGGTEAFF. The DNA for the CDR3 is TGTGCCAGCAGTTTAGGAGGGGGCACTGAAGCTTTCTTT.